This record covers a single T cell receptor (beta chain). The table came from immunoSEQ multiplex PCR; TCRdb's copy has only in-frame clones and leaves some out. The data contain about 80,000 clones, 80% to 90% of them singletons. The CDR3 length is 15 residues. Germline V gene sequence: CDR1 SQVTM, CDR2 ANQGSEA. V was pared by 3 bases and J by 0 bases, with 9 bases between. These data belong to a study of technical replicates of blood from four donors. This clonotype was obtained from a human donor in good health. Some clones in this sample may be carry-over from other donors' samples. The chain recombines TRBV29-1 with TRBJ2-6; D is ambiguous. Sequencing was carried out using PBMCs. The CDR3 reads CSVDFGASGANVLTF. The CDR3, as DNA: TGCAGCGTTGATTTCGGTGCCTCTGGGGCCAACGTCCTGACTTTC.